What follows are 5 T cell receptor beta chains derived from one specimen sequenced in a study of shared clonotypes between healthy human individuals. Clones were sequenced by immunoSEQ multiplex PCR, and TCRdb holds only the in-frame ones, with some missing. In the table there are about 980,000 clones, about three quarters of which are singletons. Sequences were obtained from memory CD4+ T cells sorted from blood. This sample's subset: CD45RA-negative fraction. The receptors were gathered from a man aged 18 to 35 in good health.

V is TRBV7-8 and J is TRBJ1-2; no clear D gene. The CDR3 sequence is 15 residues long. V dropped 5 bases and J dropped 1 base, with 14 bases sitting between them. Germline V gene sequence: CDR1 SGHVS, CDR2 FQNEAQ. As DNA, the CDR3 is TGTGCCAGCAGCAACCGGGTCCGGGATAACTATGGCTACACCTTC. Protein sequence: CASSNRVRDNYGYTF.

The V gene is TRBV7-2, the J gene TRBJ1-6; 9 nucleotides align to TRBD1. The V gene end was trimmed by 5 bases and the J gene end by 10 bases; junction bases not matched to a gene: 6. The length of the CDR3 is 14 residues. Germline lookup yields CDR1 SGHTA and CDR2 FQGNSA. CDR3 residues: CASSIQGAGSPLHF. In DNA, the CDR3 is TGTGCCAGCAGCATACAGGGGGCAGGGTCACCCCTCCACTTT.

CDR3 nucleotide sequence: TGTGCCAGCAGTTTATTCCTCGGGGACAGGGGTTCACCCCTCCACTTT. Its protein is CASSLFLGDRGSPLHF. The V and J genes are TRBV28 and TRBJ1-6; 10 bases are shared with TRBD1. Germline CDR1 MDHEN, CDR2 SYDVKM. CDR3 length: 16 amino acids. V shed 1 base, J shed 9 bases, and the junction held 6 bases outside the gene matches.

This clone appeared many times. V and J are TRBV10-1 and TRBJ2-1, with 8 bases fitting TRBD2. V gave up 3 bases and J gave up 8 bases; unmatched junction bases: 6. The CDR3 runs 14 residues. Per germline, CDR1 WNHNN and CDR2 SYGVQD (reference sequence). In nucleotides, the CDR3 is TGCGCCAGCAGTGAAGGGACTAGGGGCGATGAGCAGTTCTTC. Amino acids: CASSEGTRGDEQFF.

In its sample, this clone was seen a few times. This same CDR3 is encoded by further DNA sequences in the sample. This sequence joins TRBV30 and TRBJ1-1, with no clear D. V was shortened by 4 bases and J by 1 base, with 7 bases between the two germline ends. CDR1 is GTSNPN, CDR2 SVGIG, per germline (reference sequence). CDR3 length: 12 residues. As DNA, the CDR3 is TGTGCCTGGAATCGGGGGAACACTGAAGCTTTCTTT. Translating gives CAWNRGNTEAFF.